The clone carrying this T cell receptor (beta chain) was counted only a few times. Antigen: not known. These data are taken from a study of vaccination and CD4 T cells after COVID-19. Study background: The cells were exposed to overlapping spike peptides originating from SARS-CoV-2, HCoV-NL63, HCoV-OC43 and HCoV-229E for stimulation. Study results and limitations: Spike mono-reactivity was shown by 304 of 307 vaccine-specific clones in convalescent patients. Median SARS-CoV-2-reactive clonotype numbers went up from around 20 to 38, but not significantly.

The treatment is: 10-day PBMC culture with coronavirus spike peptide pools or control peptides (ViraFEST assay). Per the germline V gene, CDR1 is SQVTM and CDR2 is ANQGSEA. This CDR3 contains 12 residues. Unmatched junction bases numbered 0, after V lost 4 bases and J lost 5 bases. Oncomine TCR Beta short-read sequencing was applied to DNA from cultured CD4+ T cells. After culture, CD4+ T cells served as the source for genomic DNA extraction. Each CDR3 protein gets one entry after TCRdb re-called the PCR reads with MiXCR. The table records around 13,000 distinct CDR3 sequences, approximately 76% of them present only once.

The gene calls are TRBV29-1 and TRBJ1-5; 9 bases are shared with TRBD1. Source material: CD4+ T cells from blood, cultured in vitro. This clonotype originated in a human donor who had recovered from COVID-19. The CDR3 loop is CSVGTGDQPQHF. CDR3 nucleotides: TGCAGCGTTGGGACAGGGGATCAGCCCCAGCATTTT.